This T cell receptor (beta chain) derives from a study of cytomegalovirus exposure and HLA in healthy donors. Repertoires were generated with immunoSEQ multiplex PCR, while TCRdb's copy carries only in-frame clones and drops some. The sample has 120,000 or so clones; approximately 90% are singletons. Germline CDR1 DFQATT, CDR2 SNEGSKA (reference sequence). The V end was cut by 6 bases, the J end by 5 bases, with 9 bases between. This CDR3 region has 11 residues. The TCR was taken from a woman in her twenties or thirties in good health and CMV-seropositive. This chain uses TRBV20-1 with TRBJ2-3; D is undetermined. The sequenced sample consisted of PBMCs. The CDR3 loop reads CSASSQDTQYF. In DNA form, the CDR3 reads TGCAGTGCCAGTTCTCAAGATACGCAGTATTTT.